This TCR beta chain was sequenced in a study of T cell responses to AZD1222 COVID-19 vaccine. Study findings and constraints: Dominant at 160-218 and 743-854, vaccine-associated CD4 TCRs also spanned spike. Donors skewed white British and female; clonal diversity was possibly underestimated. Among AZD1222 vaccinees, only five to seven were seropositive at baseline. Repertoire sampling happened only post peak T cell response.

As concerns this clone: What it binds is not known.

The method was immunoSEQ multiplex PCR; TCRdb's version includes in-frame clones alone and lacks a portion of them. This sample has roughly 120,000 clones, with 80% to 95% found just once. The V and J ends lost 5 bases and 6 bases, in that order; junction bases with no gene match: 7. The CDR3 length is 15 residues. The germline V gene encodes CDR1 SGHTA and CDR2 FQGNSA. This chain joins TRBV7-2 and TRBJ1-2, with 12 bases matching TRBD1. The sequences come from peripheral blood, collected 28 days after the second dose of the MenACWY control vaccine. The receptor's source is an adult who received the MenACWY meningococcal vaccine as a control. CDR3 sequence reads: CASSPGTGGMHGYTF. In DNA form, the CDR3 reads TGTGCCAGCAGCCCCGGGACAGGGGGCATGCATGGCTACACCTTC.